Listed below are T cell receptor beta chains from one sample, sequenced in a study of blood T cells in healthy people across ages. TCRdb fed the 5' RACE reads into MiXCR, producing one record per CDR3 protein. The sample shows more than 800,000 distinct CDR3 sequences, 45% of them seen only once. The sample taken for sequencing was blood. These receptors were obtained from a woman aged 60-70 years in good health. The CDR3 runs from the conserved cysteine through the conserved F or W. D genes are given only for firm matches. Clone size is stated in some rows and not others, as once, few, many or a class when expanded.

NA	NA	TRBV6-5	TRBJ1-2	TGTGCCACACACGGGGGGTTCTATGGCTACACCTTC	CATHGGFYGYTF
NA	NA	TRBV27	TRBJ2-5	TGTGCCAGCAGTTTCCAGGACAGAGGGGAGACCCAGTACTTC	CASSFQDRGETQYF
NA	NA	TRBV27	TRBJ1-5	TGTGCCAGCAGTTCCGGGGCCAGGGGCAATCAGCCCCAGCATTTT	CASSSGARGNQPQHF
NA	few	TRBV12-3/TRBV12-4	TRBJ1-5	TGTGCCAGCAGTTTAGTTTCAGGGAGCAATCAGCCCCAGCATTTT	CASSLVSGSNQPQHF
TRBD2	once	TRBV20-1	TRBJ2-3	TGCAGTGCTGTCCTTGGGACTACCGAAGGCACAGATACGCAGTATTTT	CSAVLGTTEGTDTQYF
NA	NA	TRBV27	TRBJ2-1	TGTGCCAGCAGTTTATCGGGTACGGGAACCGGATACAATGAGCAGTTCTTC	CASSLSGTGTGYNEQFF
NA	NA	TRBV15	TRBJ1-2	TGTGCCACCAGCAGAGATCCCACAGCCTATGGCTACACCTTC	CATSRDPTAYGYTF
NA	NA	TRBV12-3/TRBV12-4	TRBJ2-7	TGTGCCAGCAGCTCCGGGACCCGCGCCTACGAGCAGTACTTC	CASSSGTRAYEQYF
NA	NA	TRBV5-1	TRBJ1-1	TGCGCCAGCAGCTTTTTGACTACCACTGAAGCTTTCTTT	CASSFLTTTEAFF
TRBD1	NA	TRBV27	TRBJ1-6	TGTGCCAGCAGAAACGGCAGGACAGGGAGGACCTATAATTCACCCCTCCACTTT	CASRNGRTGRTYNSPLHF
NA	few	TRBV7-9	TRBJ2-5	TGTGCCAGCAGCCCCATTTTAGAGACCCAGTACTTC	CASSPILETQYF
TRBD1	NA	TRBV20-1	TRBJ1-1	TGCAGTGCTAGAGCCCTGGCAGGGGGGCTCGGGAACACTGAAGCTTTCTTT	CSARALAGGLGNTEAFF
TRBD2	once	TRBV11-1	TRBJ2-4	TGTGCCAGCAGCGGCACTAGCAGGCGAGCGCGGGGGGTCATTCAGTACTTC	CASSGTSRRARGVIQYF
TRBD2	NA	TRBV10-3	TRBJ2-3	TGTGCCATCAGCCCCGGGACTAGCAAGGCAGATACGCAGTATTTT	CAISPGTSKADTQYF
NA	NA	TRBV4-2	TRBJ2-7	TGTGCCAGCAGCCAAGTCGATTGGGGTAGCTCCTACGAGCAGTACTTC	CASSQVDWGSSYEQYF
NA	NA	TRBV20-1	TRBJ2-5	TGCAGTGCTAGAGAGGGGGCAACCGAAGAGACCCAGTACTTC	CSAREGATEETQYF
NA	NA	TRBV28	TRBJ2-3	TGTGCCAGCAGCCGCCATGCGGGGCTGGGCACAGATACGCAGTATTTT	CASSRHAGLGTDTQYF
NA	NA	TRBV27	TRBJ1-5	TGTGCCAGCAGTCCCCAATCCGGGACCAATCAGCCCCAGCATTTT	CASSPQSGTNQPQHF
NA	NA	TRBV27	TRBJ2-7	TGTGTCAGCAGGCGTCTAGGCTACGAGCAGTACTTC	CVSRRLGYEQYF
NA	NA	TRBV11-2	TRBJ2-4	TGTGCCAGCAGCTTAAGGGACCCGGGGGAGCAGTACTTC	CASSLRDPGEQYF
NA	NA	TRBV5-1	TRBJ1-1	TGCGCCAGCAGGGCGACAGGCCCCCGGGGCACTGAAGCTTTCTTT	CASRATGPRGTEAFF
NA	few	TRBV27	TRBJ1-2	TGTGCCAGCAGTTTTAACCACGGCTATGGCTACACCTTC	CASSFNHGYGYTF
NA	NA	TRBV6-6	TRBJ1-1	TGTGCCAGCAGTTATATGAACACTGAAGCTTTCTTT	CASSYMNTEAFF
NA	NA	TRBV27	TRBJ2-6	TGTGCCAGCAGTCCCCTACCTACAGGACTCTCTGGGGCCAACGTCCTGACTTTC	CASSPLPTGLSGANVLTF
TRBD1	few	TRBV4-1	TRBJ1-2	TGCGCCAGCAGCCAAGATAGGGACAGGGGAAGCTACACCTTC	CASSQDRDRGSYTF
TRBD1	few	TRBV27	TRBJ2-7	TGTGCCAGCAGTTCCCAAAGGACAGGGGGTTACGAGCAGTACTTC	CASSSQRTGGYEQYF
TRBD1	NA	TRBV20-1	TRBJ2-7	TGCAGTGCAGAGCTAGGAGGACAGGACTACGAGCAGTACTTC	CSAELGGQDYEQYF
NA	few	TRBV7-9	TRBJ2-3	TGTGCCAGCAGCTCCCTTGGACCGTCGTATTTT	CASSSLGPSYF
NA	few	TRBV7-9	TRBJ2-5	TGTGCCAGCAGCGCGGACAGTGGAGAGACCCAGTACTTC	CASSADSGETQYF
NA	NA	TRBV6-2/TRBV6-3	TRBJ2-2	TGTGCCAGCACAGCGCTGGTGGGGGAGCTGTTTTTT	CASTALVGELFF
TRBD1	NA	TRBV6-5	TRBJ2-3	TGTGCCAGCAGTCCCGGGACAGGGTACGGCACAGATACGCAGTATTTT	CASSPGTGYGTDTQYF
NA	NA	TRBV5-1	TRBJ1-4	TGCGCCAGCAGCCCCGAACCCTGGCAGGTTGAAAAACTGTTTTTT	CASSPEPWQVEKLFF
TRBD1	NA	TRBV27	TRBJ2-5	TGTGCCAGCAGATCCCCGGGACAGGGGAAAGGGACCCAGTACTTC	CASRSPGQGKGTQYF
NA	NA	TRBV27	TRBJ2-1	TGTGCCAGCAGTTCGGACTTCAGGGAGCAGTTCTTC	CASSSDFREQFF
TRBD2	NA	TRBV5-6	TRBJ2-5	TGTGCCAGCAGCTTGGGAGGCGGGAGGGCCGTTCAAGAGACCCAGTACTTC	CASSLGGGRAVQETQYF